A selection of T cell receptor beta chains follows, all from one sample in a study of OX40 agonist ivuxolimab in advanced cancers. Generated by immunoSEQ multiplex PCR, the TCRdb table keeps only in-frame clones and is missing some. The top ten hold 0.75% of the sample, which has around 50,000 clones, around four fifths seen once. The sequenced sample was CD4+ or CD8+ T cells sorted from blood, obtained in a trial of the OX40 agonist ivuxolimab. Every receptor here comes from an adult with an advanced solid tumor such as melanoma, head and neck, liver or kidney cancer. Each CDR3 is given with its conserved first and last residue. D genes are given only for firm matches.

D gene,J gene,V gene,CDR3 length,CDR3 protein
NA,TRBJ2-7,TRBV9,15,CASSVGPPSSYEQYF
TRBD2,TRBJ2-7,TRBV7-9,15,CASSPRRLAPYEQYF
NA,TRBJ2-2,TRBV19,13,CASSIDGVGELFF
NA,TRBJ1-1,TRBV5-4,15,CASSLDAGVNTEAFF
TRBD1,TRBJ2-3,TRBV6-1,15,CASSTDRDSTDTQYF
TRBD1,TRBJ2-7,TRBV18,12,CASSQGAYEQYF
NA,TRBJ2-5,TRBV29-1,14,CSVEDLDYQETQYF
TRBD1,TRBJ2-2,TRBV27,16,CASSREGGRSTGELFF
TRBD1,TRBJ1-6,TRBV2,14,CADRDRFRSSPLHF
NA,TRBJ1-4,TRBV7-9,15,CASSSNRDQDEKLFF
NA,TRBJ2-3,TRBV2,11,CASTKTDTQYF
NA,TRBJ1-1,TRBV5-1,14,CASSLGLSNTEAFF
TRBD1,TRBJ1-2,TRBV7-2,14,CASSLLQGVGGYTF
NA,TRBJ2-7,TRBV19,11,CASSFADEQYF
NA,TRBJ2-6,TRBV2,15,CASSERGSGANVLTF
NA,TRBJ2-1,TRBV5-6,17,CASSPTVGGAAYNEQFF
NA,TRBJ2-3,TRBV10-2,17,CASSERRQPGGTDTQYF
TRBD1,TRBJ1-1,TRBV15,15,CATSRRDRGRAEAFF
NA,TRBJ1-3,TRBV5-1,16,CASSPEGRSSGNTIYF
NA,TRBJ1-2,TRBV6-1,15,CASSGEGRTFYGYTF
NA,TRBJ1-2,TRBV5-1,13,CASSLFDPRGYTF
NA,TRBJ2-1,TRBV12-5,15,CASVPQAGTYNEQFF
NA,TRBJ2-2,TRBV9,18,CASSVTSTGTVNTGELFF
NA,TRBJ2-1,TRBV7-9,14,CASSYADSYNEQFF
TRBD2,TRBJ2-7,TRBV7-6,15,CASRRTSGGTFEQYF
TRBD1,TRBJ2-5,TRBV5-3,18,CARSLASCTDRDQETQYF
NA,TRBJ1-4,TRBV28,14,CASSRVGTNEKLFF
NA,TRBJ1-5,TRBV6-1,13,CASSVGGDQPQHF
NA,TRBJ1-2,TRBV5-1,14,CASSPGREAYGYTF
TRBD1,TRBJ1-2,TRBV7-2,14,CASSLGQGASGYTF
TRBD1,TRBJ1-6,TRBV5-1,15,CASSLVNTGDSPLHF
TRBD1,TRBJ1-5,TRBV15,15,CATSPQAGGLQPQHF
TRBD2,TRBJ2-1,TRBV5-1,16,CASKETSGGAANEQFF
NA,TRBJ2-7,TRBV7-9,13,CASSSGRSAEQYF
TRBD1,TRBJ2-2,TRBV28,15,CASRKGQGGTGELFF
TRBD1,TRBJ1-5,TRBV2,15,CASRADRGPVQPQHF
TRBD1,TRBJ1-5,TRBV2,15,CASRPTGNSNQPQHF
NA,TRBJ1-6,TRBV5-6,17,CASSLGQGIAYNSPLHF
NA,TRBJ1-1,TRBV6-5,15,CASSYSSGRSTEAFF
TRBD2,TRBJ2-7,TRBV9,15,CASSVEAGGPREQYF
TRBD2,TRBJ2-1,TRBV5-4,14,CASSSIAGHNEQFF
NA,TRBJ1-2,TRBV27,17,CASSLSWEFRVSGGYTF
NA,TRBJ1-2,TRBV14,13,CASSQVGGDGYTF
NA,TRBJ2-5,TRBV29-1,16,CSVVQGNGIGGETQYF
TRBD2,TRBJ2-5,TRBV11-2,16,CASSPRGGVNQETQYF
NA,TRBJ1-6,TRBV28,13,CASKGGYNSPLHF
NA,TRBJ2-2,TRBV18,13,CASSQQNTGELFF
TRBD1,TRBJ1-5,TRBV6-5,16,CASSYEYDRDNQPQHF
NA,TRBJ1-2,TRBV6-1,14,CASSALGVDYGYTF
NA,TRBJ2-2,TRBV29-1,11,CSVDRQGELFF
NA,TRBJ1-2,TRBV5-6,16,CASSFIQGSYSYGYTF
TRBD2,TRBJ2-2,TRBV7-2,15,CASSLSAGGPGELFF
TRBD1,TRBJ2-5,TRBV5-6,14,CASSFSGGLETQYF
TRBD1,TRBJ1-6,TRBV6-1,17,CASSARNRGLYNSPLHF
NA,TRBJ2-7,TRBV5-1,14,CASSLVAGSYEQYF
NA,TRBJ1-5,TRBV6-1,15,CASIPRPDSNQPQHF
NA,TRBJ1-5,TRBV28,14,CASRSPGANQPQHF
NA,TRBJ2-1,TRBV7-9,14,CASSKGSLDNEQFF
TRBD1,TRBJ2-3,TRBV11-2,17,CASSFGAGTGGGDTQYF
TRBD2,TRBJ2-3,TRBV5-1,15,CASSSTSVSTDTQYF